These 30 T cell receptor beta chains were all obtained from the same sample, sequenced in a study of cytomegalovirus exposure and HLA in healthy donors. Primers for the PCR totalled 60 Vbeta and 13 Jbeta. TCRdb's table, derived via immunoSEQ multiplex PCR, lists solely in-frame clones and lacks some. The table counts more than 100,000 clones; around 3.6% lies in the top ten. Sequenced: PBMCs. The receptor source for this set is a man aged 18 to 30 in good health and CMV-seronegative.

V is TRBV18 and J is TRBJ1-1, with D perhaps TRBD1 (6 bases). V gave up 1 base and J gave up 6 bases, with 12 bases separating them. Germline V CDR1 and CDR2: KGHSH, LQKENI. The CDR3 has 14 amino acids. DNA of the CDR3: TGTGCCAGCTCACCACGAGACAGGAATCCTGAAGCTTTCTTT. This encodes CASSPRDRNPEAFF.

V gene TRBV10-3 combines with J gene TRBJ2-1, with 9 bases lining up with TRBD2. V was pared by 7 bases and J by 5 bases, with 6 bases of the junction left unmatched. Germline CDR1 and CDR2: ENHRY and SYGVKD. The CDR3 is 14 residues long. DNA for the CDR3: TGTGCCATCACTTCCTCTAGCGGGGACAATGAGCAGTTCTTC. This codes for CAITSSSGDNEQFF.

The CDR3 protein is CASSQSSGNQPQHF. For the CDR3, the DNA is TGTGCCAGCAGCCAATCATCAGGGAATCAGCCCCAGCATTTT. J is TRBJ1-5 and V is TRBV16; perhaps TRBD1 as D (5 bases). The V gene lost 0 bases and the J gene lost 4 bases, with 7 bases spanning the gap. The CDR3 length is 14 residues. Germline-derived CDR1 and CDR2 are KGHSY and FQNENV.

The chain has TRBV29-1 and TRBJ2-1; TRBD2 is a possible D gene (5 bases). V was clipped by 2 bases and J by 4 bases, with 9 bases between them. Germline values: CDR1 SQVTM, CDR2 ANQGSEA. CDR3 size: 13 residues. The CDR3 DNA follows: TGCAGCGTTGAAAGGGCGGGTTACAATGAGCAGTTCTTC. This sequence encodes CSVERAGYNEQFF.

This chain links TRBV10-3 with TRBJ2-1; 7 bases agree with TRBD2. The CDR3 consists of 16 residues. The V segment lost 0 bases and the J segment 7 bases; nucleotides outside the gene matches: 9. From germline, CDR1 is ENHRY and CDR2 SYGVKD. CDR3 DNA sequence: TGTGCCATCAGTGAGTCGATGGGAGCGGGAATGAATGAGCAGTTCTTC. This gives the protein CAISESMGAGMNEQFF.

The chain recombines TRBV10-1 with TRBJ2-7, with 7 bases lining up with TRBD1. The CDR3 length is 16 residues. V lost 8 bases and J lost 4; bases outside the gene matches: 17. Germline-derived CDR1 and CDR2 are WNHNN and SYGVQD (reference sequence). The CDR3 DNA is TGCGCCAGCTTGTTTCAACAGGGGAATTCTGAGTACGAGCAGTACTTC. Translated: CASLFQQGNSEYEQYF.

The CDR3 DNA follows: TGCGCCAGCAGCTTGGCGGGGGGTACCATCGGCCGCTGGGAGACCCAGTACTTC. Protein: CASSLAGGTIGRWETQYF. The V gene is TRBV5-1, the J gene TRBJ2-5, with 7 bases fitting TRBD2. Germline CDR1 SGHRS, CDR2 YFSETQ. V dropped 0 bases and J dropped 5; count of bases not matched to a gene: 16. CDR3 length equals 18 residues.

The V and J genes are TRBV28 and TRBJ1-4, with 9 bases matching TRBD1. CDR1 is MDHEN, CDR2 SYDVKM, per germline. Trimming at V came to 4 bases and at J to 4 bases, leaving 16 bases not matched to a gene. The CDR3 covers 19 residues. CDR3 DNA sequence: TGTGCCAGCAGTTCCTGGACAGGGGAAGAGTCCGGTGATAATGAAAAACTGTTTTTT. Translating gives CASSSWTGEESGDNEKLFF.

The chain carries TRBV2 and TRBJ1-5; D remains ambiguous. Between the trimmed V and J ends, which lost 5 bases and 0 bases, there was a span of 20 bases. This CDR3 has 18 amino acids. The germline gives CDR1 SNHLY, CDR2 FYNNEI. In DNA, the CDR3 is TGTGCCAGCAGTTTCACCCTTTTATCTATGTTTAGCAATCAGCCCCAGCATTTT. Protein product: CASSFTLLSMFSNQPQHF.

The chain uses TRBV7-9 and TRBJ2-1; 10 positions agree with TRBD2. Trimming cost V 1 base and J 3 bases; bases outside gene matches: 9. Looked up from germline, CDR1 is SEHNR and CDR2 is FQNEAQ (reference sequence). CDR3 length equals 18 residues. DNA for the CDR3: TGTGCCAGCAGCTTAGTTGGGTTAGCGGGAGGTGGCTACAATGAGCAGTTCTTC. Protein sequence: CASSLVGLAGGGYNEQFF.

The chain couples TRBV7-9 to TRBJ1-2, with D possibly TRBD1 on 5 matching bases. Looked up from germline, CDR1 is SEHNR and CDR2 is FQNEAQ (reference sequence). Trimming pared 5 bases from V and 7 bases from J, leaving 14 bases between. The CDR3 is 13 residues long. The CDR3 loop is CASSPVGGAGYTF. The CDR3 nucleotides read TGTGCCAGCAGCCCCGTGGGGGGAGCTGGCTACACCTTC.

The chain uses TRBV6-6 and TRBJ1-5; D possibly corresponds to TRBD1 (6 bases). CDR1 is MNHNY, CDR2 SVGAGI, per germline (reference sequence). The CDR3 runs to 15 residues. V shed 8 bases and J shed 7 bases, with 21 bases lying between them. CDR3 sequence (DNA): TGTGCCAGCCGCTACCAACAGGGTGCAAGCCAGCCCCAGCATTTT. Protein: CASRYQQGASQPQHF.

The V and J genes are TRBV7-9 and TRBJ1-4; D uncertain. V was shortened by 5 bases and J by 7 bases, with 8 bases between the two germline ends. The CDR3 totals 12 residues. Germline assignment: CDR1 SEHNR and CDR2 FQNEAQ (reference sequence). The CDR3 protein is CASSLIGEKLFF. CDR3 DNA: TGTGCCAGCAGCCTAATCGGTGAAAAACTGTTTTTT.

V gene TRBV6-1 combines with J gene TRBJ1-3, with 9 bases lining up with TRBD1. After removal of 10 bases from V and 2 bases from J, the junction contained 6 bases not matched to a gene. Germline V lookup: CDR1 MNHNS, CDR2 SASEGT. The CDR3 loop spans 14 amino acids. CDR3 in amino acids: CATRTGATGNTIYF. CDR3 bases: TGTGCCACCAGGACAGGGGCTACTGGAAACACCATATATTTT.

This sequence joins TRBV7-9 and TRBJ2-1; the D gene is possibly TRBD2 (5 bases). The CDR3 has 17 residues. Germline V CDR1 and CDR2: SEHNR, FQNEAQ (reference sequence). V was pared by 5 bases and J by 7 bases, with 24 bases between. The CDR3 loop reads CASSAPDWSGERNEQFF. The CDR3 nucleotides are TGTGCCAGCAGCGCCCCTGATTGGAGCGGAGAGAGGAATGAGCAGTTCTTC.

The gene calls are TRBV21-1 and TRBJ2-7; the tabulated D call, TRBD2, remains unverified against the DNA. TRBV21-1 is shown as a pseudogene. The CDR3 contains 14 residues. CDR3 nucleotide sequence: TGTGCCGTACTAGCGGGAGTGAGGTCCTACGAGCAGTACTTC. The encoded protein is CAVLAGVRSYEQYF.

The chain employs TRBV6-1 and TRBJ1-3; no clear D gene. Germline CDR1 is MNHNS and CDR2 is SASEGT. Trimming removed 10 bases at V and 1 base at J, with 11 bases between. The CDR3 runs 13 residues. The CDR3 sequence: CATKQRSGNTIYF. The DNA of the CDR3 is TGTGCCACCAAACAGAGATCTGGAAACACCATATATTTT.

The V and J genes are TRBV5-1 and TRBJ1-3, with 7 bases that match TRBD1. V was pared by 0 bases and J by 5 bases, with 5 bases of the junction left unmatched. From germline, CDR1 is SGHRS and CDR2 YFSETQ. The CDR3 runs to 15 residues. CDR3 nucleotides: TGCGCCAGCAGCTTGGCCACAGGGGAGAGAAACACCATATATTTT. Its translation is CASSLATGERNTIYF.

V and J are TRBV19 and TRBJ2-7, with D maybe TRBD1 (5 bases). Deletions cut 6 bases from V and 2 bases from J, with 17 bases between. The CDR3 runs 15 residues. Germline CDR1 LNHDA, CDR2 SQIVND (reference sequence). The CDR3 region has the DNA TGTGCCAGTAGGGCCTCGTTGCAGGGAACCTACGAGCAGTACTTC. This gives the protein CASRASLQGTYEQYF.

The rearrangement links TRBV7-8 to TRBJ1-4, with unresolved D. Between the trimmed V and J ends, which lost 4 bases and 5 bases, there was a span of 5 bases. This CDR3 has 12 residues. The V gene's germline CDR1 is SGHVS and CDR2 FQNEAQ. CDR3 DNA: TGTGCCAGCAGCTCAGAAAATGAAAAACTGTTTTTT. Its translation: CASSSENEKLFF.

The chain links TRBV6-1 to TRBJ1-1; 8 nucleotides match TRBD1. CDR1 is MNHNS and CDR2 is SASEGT in the germline V gene. V lost 3 bases to trimming and J lost 2 bases; unmatched junction nucleotides: 5. The CDR3 runs to 15 residues. CDR3 DNA sequence: TGTGCCAGCAGTGACCATACAGGGGGTAACACTGAAGCTTTCTTT. It encodes CASSDHTGGNTEAFF.

The gene calls are TRBV27 and TRBJ1-6, with TRBD1 identical over 9 bases. This CDR3 has 17 residues. Germline V gives CDR1 MNHEY, CDR2 SMNVEV (reference sequence). V shed 5 bases, J shed 10 bases, and the junction held 15 bases outside the gene matches. CDR3 nucleotide sequence: TGTGCCAGCAGTCGTACAGGGGGCCAGGTGGGAGGATCACCCCTCCACTTT. Translated: CASSRTGGQVGGSPLHF.

The chain combines TRBV6-6 with TRBJ1-5; 7 bases align to TRBD1. Germline trimming cut 7 bases from V and 5 bases from J; bases unmatched to any gene: 8. The CDR3 spans 14 residues. Germline V gene data show CDR1 as MNHNY and CDR2 as SVGAGI (reference sequence). The CDR3 here is CASTLRGWDQPQHF. For the CDR3, the DNA is TGTGCCAGCACCCTCAGGGGGTGGGATCAGCCCCAGCATTTT.

The CDR3 nucleotides read TGCGCCAGCAGCTTGGTGGCTAGCGGGGGGAATGAGCAGTTCTTC. Translated: CASSLVASGGNEQFF. This chain joins TRBV5-1 and TRBJ2-1; 11 bases are shared with TRBD2. The V gene's germline CDR1 is SGHRS and CDR2 YFSETQ. V dropped 0 bases and J dropped 7; count of bases not matched to a gene: 3. The CDR3 extends over 15 amino acids. The full variable domain, with the rest looked up from reference TRBV5-1 and TRBJ2-1, is KAGVTQTPRYLIKTRGQQVTLSCSPISGHRSVSWYQQTPGQGLQFLFEYFSETQRNKGNFPGRFSGRQFSNSRSEMNVSTLELGDSALYLCASSLVASGGNEQFFGPGTRLTVL.

The chain couples TRBV7-2 to TRBJ2-5; 8 bases are shared with TRBD2. V gave up 5 bases and J gave up 5 bases; unmatched junction bases: 7. The CDR3 runs to 14 residues. Germline values: CDR1 SGHTA, CDR2 FQGNSA. The CDR3 loop is CASSPNGGEETQYF. In DNA form, the CDR3 reads TGTGCCAGCAGCCCCAACGGGGGGGAGGAGACCCAGTACTTC.

V is TRBV5-8 and J is TRBJ2-7, with 12 positions matching TRBD1. Trimming cost V 0 bases and J 3 bases; bases outside gene matches: 4. Germline V gene sequence: CDR1 SGHTS, CDR2 YDEGEE. CDR3 length: 16 residues. The CDR3 loop reads CASSLGDRGQGYEQYF. As DNA, the CDR3 is TGTGCCAGCAGCTTGGGGGACAGGGGGCAAGGCTACGAGCAGTACTTC.

The gene calls are TRBV28 and TRBJ2-2; TRBD2 is a possible D gene (5 bases). The CDR3 runs 16 residues. Germline V lookup: CDR1 MDHEN, CDR2 SYDVKM. The germline V and J ends were trimmed by 6 bases and 15 bases, with 29 bases remaining between them. CDR3 nucleotides: TGTGCCAGCAGCCCACTCATGGCAGCCGGGGTGGTTTTGGTGTTTTTT. Translated: CASSPLMAAGVVLVFF.

The chain joins TRBV5-6 to TRBJ2-5; D might be TRBD2 (5 bases). The V end lost 4 bases, the J end lost 11 bases, and 24 bases lay between the germline ends. CDR3 size: 15 residues. From germline, CDR1 is SGHDT and CDR2 YYEEEE. The CDR3 loop is CASSPWEYPIWEQYF. The CDR3 nucleotides read TGTGCCAGCAGCCCCTGGGAGTACCCAATCTGGGAGCAGTACTTC.

V is TRBV5-1 and J is TRBJ1-2; TRBD1 is a possible D gene (6 bases). The CDR3 runs 14 residues. Trimming left V 4 bases short and J 4 bases short, with 14 bases between. CDR1 SGHRS and CDR2 YFSETQ come from the germline V gene. The CDR3 spells CASSLQGPAYGYTF. The CDR3 bases are TGCGCCAGCAGCCTACAGGGACCTGCCTATGGCTACACCTTC.

The rearrangement joins TRBV4-1 to TRBJ1-2; TRBD1 matches at 7 bases. Germline lookup yields CDR1 MGHRA and CDR2 YSYEKL. This CDR3 region has 20 residues. The V and J ends lost 2 bases and 0 bases, in that order; junction bases with no gene match: 18. In DNA, the CDR3 is TGCGCCAGCAGCCAATACATTCAGGTGGGTCCCCAGGGGGCTAACTATGGCTACACCTTC. Translating it yields CASSQYIQVGPQGANYGYTF.